The source of this TCR beta chain is a study of T cells in Graves' hyperthyroidism and ophthalmopathy. Study-level findings and limits: In blood, most of the thyroid clonotypes expanded above 0.001 were also present.

V trimming: 0 bases; J trimming: 7 bases; junction bases outside the gene matches: 2. This CDR3 is 14 amino acids long. Germline loops: CDR1 SGHDN, CDR2 FVKESK. Aged 18 to 65, the patients had hyperthyroidism that was newly diagnosed and had lasted under 2 months. Diagnosing involved the use of clinical symptoms, serum thyroxine and TRAb, thyroid ultrasound and orbital computed tomography. This clonotype has ten or more counts. What it recognizes is unknown. Authors of the study amplified TCR beta CDR3 regions from RNA transcripts. First-round RT-PCR of the TCR CDR3 relied on the HTBI primer set. TCRdb passed the multiplex PCR reads through MiXCR, listing each CDR3 protein once. The sample holds some 500,000 distinct CDR3 sequences, roughly an eighth seen once.

Sequencing used blood. The chain recombines TRBV14 with TRBJ2-4; 8 bases match TRBD2. The TCR was taken from a woman younger than 30 with Graves' hyperthyroidism. In DNA, the CDR3 is TGTGCCAGCAGCCAAGAAAGCGGGAGTAACATTCAGTACTTC. This sequence encodes CASSQESGSNIQYF. Full variable domain (missing parts from reference TRBV14 and TRBJ2-4): EAGVTQFPSHSVIEKGQTVTLRCDPISGHDNLYWYRRVMGKEIKFLLHFVKESKQDESGMPNNRFLAERTGGTYSTLKVQPAELEDSGVYFCASSQESGSNIQYFGAGTRLSVL.